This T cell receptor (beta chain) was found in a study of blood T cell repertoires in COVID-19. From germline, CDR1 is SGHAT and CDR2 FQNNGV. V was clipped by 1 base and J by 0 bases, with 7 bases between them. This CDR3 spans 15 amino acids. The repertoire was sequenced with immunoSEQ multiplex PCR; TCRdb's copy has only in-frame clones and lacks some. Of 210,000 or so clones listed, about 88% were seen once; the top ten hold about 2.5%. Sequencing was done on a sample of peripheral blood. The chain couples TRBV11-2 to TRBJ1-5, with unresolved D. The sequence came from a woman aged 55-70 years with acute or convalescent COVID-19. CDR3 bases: TGTGCCAGCAGCTTAGGACACCTTAGCAATCAGCCCCAGCATTTT. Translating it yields CASSLGHLSNQPQHF.